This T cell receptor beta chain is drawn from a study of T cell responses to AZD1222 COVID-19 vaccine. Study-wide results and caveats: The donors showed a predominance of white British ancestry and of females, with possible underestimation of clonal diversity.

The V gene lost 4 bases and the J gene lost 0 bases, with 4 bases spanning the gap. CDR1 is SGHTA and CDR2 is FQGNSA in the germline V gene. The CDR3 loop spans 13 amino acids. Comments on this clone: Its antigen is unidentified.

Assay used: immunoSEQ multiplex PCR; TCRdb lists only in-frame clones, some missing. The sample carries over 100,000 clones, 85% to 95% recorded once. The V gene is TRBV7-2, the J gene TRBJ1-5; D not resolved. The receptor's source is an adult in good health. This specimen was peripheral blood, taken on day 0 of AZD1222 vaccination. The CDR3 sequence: CASSSSSNQPQHF. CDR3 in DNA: TGTGCCAGCAGCTCGAGTAGCAATCAGCCCCAGCATTTT.